The clone carrying this TCR beta chain was counted only a few times. As yet, its antigen is unknown. TCRdb passed the RT-PCR reads through MiXCR, listing each CDR3 protein once. The sample yields more than 250,000 distinct CDR3 sequences, roughly a fifth seen once. The data are from a study of response to subunit inactivated influenza vaccine. Broader study findings: New T cells are recruited in small numbers by each seasonal influenza vaccination, according to the authors' suggestion.

Trimming removed 3 bases from V and 8 bases from J; junction bases left unmatched: 6. This CDR3 has 13 residues. This receptor was obtained from a man between 45 and 75 years old who received an inactivated influenza vaccine. The material sequenced was PBMCs from blood, taken about 20 months after vaccination. The chain joins TRBV12-3 or TRBV12-4 to TRBJ1-2; 7 positions agree with TRBD1. The CDR3 protein is CASSFGGGAGYTF. DNA for the CDR3: TGTGCCAGCAGTTTTGGAGGGGGCGCGGGCTACACCTTC.